This T cell receptor (beta chain) was documented in a study of CXCR3-negative and CXCR3-positive naive CD8 T cells. Naive CD8+ T cells showed CD45RO-CCR7+CD27+CD95-. Findings and caveats of the study: Naive CXCR3-positive cells had TRB CDR3s more hydrophobic than those of CXCR3-negative naive cells. Naive cells used TRBV-TRBJ genes in much the same way whether CXCR3-negative or CXCR3-positive; memory cells did not.

In regard to this clonotype: As yet, its antigen is unknown.

In germline, CDR1 is SQVTM, CDR2 ANQGSEA. CDR3 length: 14 amino acids. In preparing the TRB cDNA libraries, 5' RACE with UMI labels was used. TCRdb reanalyzed the 5' RACE reads, giving one entry per CDR3 protein sequence and no DNA. In total, the table holds about 120,000 distinct CDR3 sequences. This receptor was identified in a human donor in good health. Some clones in this sample may be carry-over from other donors' samples. Sequenced sample: naive CXCR3- CD8+ T cells from blood. Subset noted: CD45RO-CCR7+CD27+CD95- naive CD8+ T cells lacking CXCR3 (TNR3-). The chain carries TRBV29-1 and TRBJ2-7. The CDR3 loop is CSVEIERFSYEQYF.